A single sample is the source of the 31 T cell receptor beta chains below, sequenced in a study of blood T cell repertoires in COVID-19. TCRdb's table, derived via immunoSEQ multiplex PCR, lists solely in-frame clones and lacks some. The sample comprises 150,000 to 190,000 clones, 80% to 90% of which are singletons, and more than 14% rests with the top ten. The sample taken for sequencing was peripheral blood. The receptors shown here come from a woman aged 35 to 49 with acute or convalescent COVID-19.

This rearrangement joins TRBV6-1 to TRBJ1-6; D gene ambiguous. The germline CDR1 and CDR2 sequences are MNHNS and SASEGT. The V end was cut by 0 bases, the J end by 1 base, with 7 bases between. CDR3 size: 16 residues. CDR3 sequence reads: CASSEARVSYNSPLHF. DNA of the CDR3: TGTGCCAGCAGTGAAGCGAGGGTGTCCTATAATTCACCCCTCCACTTT.

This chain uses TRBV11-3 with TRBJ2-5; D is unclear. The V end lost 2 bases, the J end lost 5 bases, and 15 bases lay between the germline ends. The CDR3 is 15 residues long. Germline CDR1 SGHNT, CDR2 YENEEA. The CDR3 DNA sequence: TGTGCCAGCAGCTTAAATTCTGCGGATTGGGAGACCCAGTACTTC. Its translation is CASSLNSADWETQYF.

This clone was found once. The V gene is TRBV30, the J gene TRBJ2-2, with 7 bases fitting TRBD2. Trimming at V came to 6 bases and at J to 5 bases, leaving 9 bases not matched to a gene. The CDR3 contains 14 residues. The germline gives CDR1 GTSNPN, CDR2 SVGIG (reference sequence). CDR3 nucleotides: TGTGCCTGTAAACCGAGGGAGGGAACCGGGGAGCTGTTTTTT. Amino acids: CACKPREGTGELFF.

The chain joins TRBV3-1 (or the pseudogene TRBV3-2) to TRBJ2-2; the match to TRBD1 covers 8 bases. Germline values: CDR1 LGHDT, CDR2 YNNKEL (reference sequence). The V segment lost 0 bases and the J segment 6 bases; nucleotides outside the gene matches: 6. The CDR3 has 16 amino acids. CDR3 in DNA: TGTGCCAGCAGCCAAGATCGGACAGGGAGGCCCGGGGAGCTGTTTTTT. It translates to CASSQDRTGRPGELFF.

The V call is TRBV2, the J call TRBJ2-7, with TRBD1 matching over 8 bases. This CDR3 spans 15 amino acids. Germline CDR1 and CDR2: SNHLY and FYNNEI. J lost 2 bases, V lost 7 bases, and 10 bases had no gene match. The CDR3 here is CASTSTGQAAYEQYF. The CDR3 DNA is TGTGCCAGCACCTCAACGGGACAGGCCGCCTACGAGCAGTACTTC.

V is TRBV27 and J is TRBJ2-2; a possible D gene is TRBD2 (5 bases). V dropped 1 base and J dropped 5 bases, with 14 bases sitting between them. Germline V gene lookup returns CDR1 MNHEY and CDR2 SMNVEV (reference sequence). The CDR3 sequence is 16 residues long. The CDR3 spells CASSLYDAPGTGELFF. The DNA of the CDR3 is TGTGCCAGCAGTTTATATGATGCCCCGGGGACCGGGGAGCTGTTTTTT.

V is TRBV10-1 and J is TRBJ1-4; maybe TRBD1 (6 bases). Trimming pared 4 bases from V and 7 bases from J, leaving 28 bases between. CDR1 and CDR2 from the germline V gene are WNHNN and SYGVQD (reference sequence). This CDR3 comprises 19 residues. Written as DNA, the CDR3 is TGCGCCAGCAGTGCAGGGGACGCCTCTGAGGGAGATTTTTGTGAAAAACTGTTTTTT. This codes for CASSAGDASEGDFCEKLFF.

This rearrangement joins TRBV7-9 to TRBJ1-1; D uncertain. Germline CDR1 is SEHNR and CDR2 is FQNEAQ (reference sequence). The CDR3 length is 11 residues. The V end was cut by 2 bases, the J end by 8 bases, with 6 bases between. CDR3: CASSLNREAFF. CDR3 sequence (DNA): TGTGCCAGCAGCTTAAATCGGGAAGCTTTCTTT.

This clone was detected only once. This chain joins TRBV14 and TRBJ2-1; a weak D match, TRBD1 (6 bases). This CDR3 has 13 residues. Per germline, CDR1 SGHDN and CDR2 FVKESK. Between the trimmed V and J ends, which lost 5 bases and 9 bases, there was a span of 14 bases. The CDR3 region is CASSIQGLGEQFF. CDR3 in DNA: TGTGCCAGCAGCATACAGGGTCTGGGTGAGCAGTTCTTC.

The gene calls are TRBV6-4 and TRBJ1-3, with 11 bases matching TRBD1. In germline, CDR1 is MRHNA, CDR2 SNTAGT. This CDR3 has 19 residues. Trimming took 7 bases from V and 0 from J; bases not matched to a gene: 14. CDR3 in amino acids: CASKTGTGGKRSSGNTIYF. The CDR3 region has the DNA TGTGCCAGCAAAACCGGGACAGGGGGTAAAAGGAGCTCTGGAAACACCATATATTTT.

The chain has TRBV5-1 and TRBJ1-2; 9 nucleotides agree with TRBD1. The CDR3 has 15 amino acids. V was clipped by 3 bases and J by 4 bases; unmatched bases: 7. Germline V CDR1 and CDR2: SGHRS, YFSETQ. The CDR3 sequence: CASSWGQGGSYGYTF. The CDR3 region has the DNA TGCGCCAGCAGCTGGGGACAGGGAGGGAGCTATGGCTACACCTTC.

The CDR3 bases are TGCGCCAGCAGCCAAGATTCAGGGCTTGGCCAGCCCCAGCATTTT. Its protein product is CASSQDSGLGQPQHF. The chain joins TRBV4-1 to TRBJ1-5, with D possibly being TRBD1 (5 bases). The V end was cut by 0 bases, the J end by 7 bases, with 13 bases between. Germline assignment: CDR1 MGHRA and CDR2 YSYEKL. The CDR3 contains 15 residues.

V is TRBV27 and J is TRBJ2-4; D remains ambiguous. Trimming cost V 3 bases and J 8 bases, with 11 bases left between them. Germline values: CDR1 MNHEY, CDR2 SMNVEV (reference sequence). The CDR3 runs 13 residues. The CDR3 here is CASSFTEKDIQYF. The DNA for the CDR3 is TGTGCCAGCAGTTTTACAGAGAAAGACATTCAGTACTTC.

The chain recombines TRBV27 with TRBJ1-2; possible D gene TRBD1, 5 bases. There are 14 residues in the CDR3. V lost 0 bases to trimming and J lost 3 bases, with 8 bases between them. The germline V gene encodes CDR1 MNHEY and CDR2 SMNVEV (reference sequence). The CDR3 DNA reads TGTGCCAGCAGTTTATCGTGGGGGGACTATGGCTACACCTTC. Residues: CASSLSWGDYGYTF.

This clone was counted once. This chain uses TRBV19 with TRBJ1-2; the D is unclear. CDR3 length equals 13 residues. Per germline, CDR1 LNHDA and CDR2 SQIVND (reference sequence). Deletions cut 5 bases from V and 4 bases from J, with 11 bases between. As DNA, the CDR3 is TGTGCCAGTAGTGAAGCAGCGTTCTATGGCTACACCTTC. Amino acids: CASSEAAFYGYTF.

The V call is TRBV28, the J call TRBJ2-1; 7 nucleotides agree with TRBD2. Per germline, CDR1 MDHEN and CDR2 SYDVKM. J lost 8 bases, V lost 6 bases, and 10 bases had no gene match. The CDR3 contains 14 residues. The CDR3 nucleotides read TGTGCCAGCAGAAGGACTAGTCTGATAGATGAGCAGTTCTTC. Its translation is CASRRTSLIDEQFF. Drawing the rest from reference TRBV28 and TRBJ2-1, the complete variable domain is DVKVTQSSRYLVKRTGEKVFLECVQDMDHENMFWYRQDPGLGLRLIYFSYDVKMKEKGDIPEGYSVSREKKERFSLILESASTNQTSMYLCASRRTSLIDEQFFGPGTRLTVL.

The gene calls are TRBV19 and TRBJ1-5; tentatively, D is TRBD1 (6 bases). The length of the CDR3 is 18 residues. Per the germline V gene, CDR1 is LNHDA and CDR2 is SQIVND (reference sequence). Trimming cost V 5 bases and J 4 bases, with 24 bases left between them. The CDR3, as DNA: TGTGCCAGTAGTCACCGGACTCCACAGGGAGACCAGAATCAGCCCCAGCATTTT. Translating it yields CASSHRTPQGDQNQPQHF.

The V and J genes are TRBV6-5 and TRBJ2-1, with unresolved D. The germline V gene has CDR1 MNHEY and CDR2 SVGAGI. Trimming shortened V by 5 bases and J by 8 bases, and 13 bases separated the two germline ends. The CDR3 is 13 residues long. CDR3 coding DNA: TGTGCCAGCAGTACCGCTAGGAGCGATGAGCAGTTCTTC. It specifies CASSTARSDEQFF.

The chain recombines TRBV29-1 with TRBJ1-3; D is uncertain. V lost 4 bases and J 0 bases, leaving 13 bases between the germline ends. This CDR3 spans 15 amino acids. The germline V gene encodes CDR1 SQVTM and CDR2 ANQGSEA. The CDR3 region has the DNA TGCAGCGTTGTATCTCGGGAGAACTCTGGAAACACCATATATTTT. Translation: CSVVSRENSGNTIYF.

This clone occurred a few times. Here the CDR3 DNA reads TGTGCCAGCAGTGCTTTCCGGACTAACTTCTACGAGCAGTACTTC. Residues: CASSAFRTNFYEQYF. J is TRBJ2-7 and V is TRBV25-1; TRBD2 might be the D (6 bases). Trimming removed 4 bases from V and 3 bases from J, with 16 bases in between. In germline, CDR1 is MGHDK, CDR2 SYGVNS. The CDR3 is made up of 15 amino acids.

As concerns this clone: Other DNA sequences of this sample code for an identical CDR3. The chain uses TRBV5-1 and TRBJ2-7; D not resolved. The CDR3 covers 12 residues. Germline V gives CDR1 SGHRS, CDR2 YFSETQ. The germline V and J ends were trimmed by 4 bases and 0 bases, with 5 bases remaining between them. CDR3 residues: CASSPSSYEQYF. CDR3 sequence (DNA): TGCGCCAGCAGCCCTAGCTCCTACGAGCAGTACTTC.

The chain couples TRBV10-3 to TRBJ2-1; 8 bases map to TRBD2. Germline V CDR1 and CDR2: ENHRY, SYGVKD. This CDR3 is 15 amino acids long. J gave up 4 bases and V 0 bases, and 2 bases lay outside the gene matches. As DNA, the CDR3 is TGTGCCATCAGTGAGTCGGCGGGAGGTTACAATGAGCAGTTCTTC. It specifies CAISESAGGYNEQFF.

The CDR3: CASSQDATGFTEAFF. In nucleotides, the CDR3 is TGTGCCAGCAGCCAAGACGCGACAGGGTTCACTGAAGCTTTCTTT. J is TRBJ1-1 and V is TRBV3-1 (or the pseudogene TRBV3-2), with 7 bases identical to TRBD1. V dropped 0 bases and J dropped 4; count of bases not matched to a gene: 5. The germline V gene encodes CDR1 LGHDT and CDR2 YNNKEL (reference sequence). The CDR3 sequence is 15 residues long.

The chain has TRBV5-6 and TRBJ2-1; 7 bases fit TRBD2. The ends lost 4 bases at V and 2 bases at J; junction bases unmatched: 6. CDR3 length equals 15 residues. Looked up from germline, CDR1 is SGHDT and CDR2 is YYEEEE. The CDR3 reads CASSQTSVTYNEQFF. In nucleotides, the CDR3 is TGTGCCAGCAGCCAAACTAGCGTCACCTACAATGAGCAGTTCTTC.

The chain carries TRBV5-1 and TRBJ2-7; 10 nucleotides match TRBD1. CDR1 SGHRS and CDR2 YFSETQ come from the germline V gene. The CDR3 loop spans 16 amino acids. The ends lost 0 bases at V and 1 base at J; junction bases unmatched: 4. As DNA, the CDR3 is TGCGCCAGCAGCTTGGTGGGACAGGGGTTTTCCTACGAGCAGTACTTC. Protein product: CASSLVGQGFSYEQYF.

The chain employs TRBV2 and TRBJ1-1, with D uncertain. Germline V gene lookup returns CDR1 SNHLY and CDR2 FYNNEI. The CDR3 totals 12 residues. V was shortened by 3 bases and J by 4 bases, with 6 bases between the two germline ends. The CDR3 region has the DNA TGTGCCAGCAGTGACCCGTCCACTGAAGCTTTCTTT. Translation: CASSDPSTEAFF.

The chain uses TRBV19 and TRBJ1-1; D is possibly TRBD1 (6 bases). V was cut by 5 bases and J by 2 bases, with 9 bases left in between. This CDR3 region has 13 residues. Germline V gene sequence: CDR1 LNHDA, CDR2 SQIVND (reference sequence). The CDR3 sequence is CASSGQPNTEAFF. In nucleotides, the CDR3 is TGTGCCAGTAGTGGACAGCCAAACACTGAAGCTTTCTTT. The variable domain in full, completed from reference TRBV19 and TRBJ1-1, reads DGGITQSPKYLFRKEGQNVTLSCEQNLNHDAMYWYRQDPGQGLRLIYYSQIVNDFQKGDIAEGYSVSREKKESFPLTVTSAQKNPTAFYLCASSGQPNTEAFFGQGTRLTVV.

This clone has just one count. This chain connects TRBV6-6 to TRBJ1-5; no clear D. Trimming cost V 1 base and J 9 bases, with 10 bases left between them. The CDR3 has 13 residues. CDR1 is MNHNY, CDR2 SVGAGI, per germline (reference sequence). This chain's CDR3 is CASSYFDSRPQHF. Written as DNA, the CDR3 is TGTGCCAGCAGTTACTTCGATTCGCGGCCCCAGCATTTT.

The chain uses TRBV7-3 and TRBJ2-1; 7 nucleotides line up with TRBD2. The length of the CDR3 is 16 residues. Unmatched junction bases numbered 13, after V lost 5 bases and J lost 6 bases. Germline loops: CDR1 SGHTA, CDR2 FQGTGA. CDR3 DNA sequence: TGTGCCAGCAGCAAATCTAGCGGAGGATCCGTCAATGAGCAGTTCTTC. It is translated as CASSKSSGGSVNEQFF.

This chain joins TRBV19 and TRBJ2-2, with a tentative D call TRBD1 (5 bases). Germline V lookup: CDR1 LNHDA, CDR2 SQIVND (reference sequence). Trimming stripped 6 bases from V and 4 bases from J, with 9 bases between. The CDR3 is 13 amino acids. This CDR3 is CASRLTATGELFF. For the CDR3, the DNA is TGTGCCAGTAGACTGACAGCCACCGGGGAGCTGTTTTTT. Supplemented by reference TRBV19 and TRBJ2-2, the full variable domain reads DGGITQSPKYLFRKEGQNVTLSCEQNLNHDAMYWYRQDPGQGLRLIYYSQIVNDFQKGDIAEGYSVSREKKESFPLTVTSAQKNPTAFYLCASRLTATGELFFGEGSRLTVL.

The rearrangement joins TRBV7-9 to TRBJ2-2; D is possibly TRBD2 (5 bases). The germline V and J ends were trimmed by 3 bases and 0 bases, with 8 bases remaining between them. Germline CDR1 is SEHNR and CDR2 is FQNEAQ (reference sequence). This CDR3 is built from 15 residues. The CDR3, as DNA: TGTGCCAGCAGCTTGGCGGGTTCGAACACCGGGGAGCTGTTTTTT. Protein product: CASSLAGSNTGELFF.